These 3 T cell receptor beta chains originate from one sample sequenced in a study of siplizumab effects on memory and regulatory T cells. Data came from immunoSEQ multiplex PCR; TCRdb stores just in-frame clones and leaves some out. The table includes roughly 100,000 clones, about 93% detected once. Sequences were obtained from CD4+ T cells sorted from blood. Source of these receptors: a human donor in good health.

This sequence joins TRBV19 and TRBJ2-7; 9 bases are shared with TRBD1. The J call may be mistaken, given a closer DNA end match to TRBJ2-5. The CDR3 runs to 17 residues. Germline-derived CDR1 and CDR2 are LNHDA and SQIVND (reference sequence). CDR3 DNA: TGTGCCAGTAGTGTGAAAACAGGGGGCATGAGTATGGAGACCCAGTACTTC. Translated, it gives CASSVKTGGMSMETQYF.

The rearrangement links TRBV19 to TRBJ2-1, with TRBD1 matching 7 bases. V shed 7 bases and J 16 bases; nucleotides not matched to a gene: 10. The CDR3 consists of 11 residues. Germline loops: CDR1 LNHDA, CDR2 SQIVND (reference sequence). CDR3: CASIGAGGIFF. CDR3 coding DNA: TGTGCCAGTATTGGGGCAGGGGGTATATTCTTC.

The chain carries TRBV10-1 and TRBJ1-2; D ambiguous. The V end was cut by 3 bases, the J end by 8 bases, with 13 bases between. The CDR3 length is 13 residues. Germline V gene data show CDR1 as WNHNN and CDR2 as SYGVQD (reference sequence). CDR3 region: CASSDRRAGGYTF. CDR3 coding DNA: TGCGCCAGCAGTGATCGTAGGGCCGGGGGCTACACCTTC.